These 25 T cell receptor beta chains were all obtained from the same sample, sequenced in a study of regulatory T cells in long-lasting Graves disease. RNA isolated from PBMCs was used to make the TCR library. Via MiXCR, TCRdb re-called the reads, giving one row per CDR3 protein. In the table there are some 1,000 distinct CDR3 sequences, roughly 89% of which are singletons. The specimen comprised peripheral blood mononuclear cells (PBMCs), sampled with antithyroid drug treatment, in newly diagnosed or persistent Graves disease (not recorded which). These receptors originate from a man between 25 and 39 years old with Graves disease.

V and J are TRBV28 and TRBJ1-2; D uncertain. From germline, CDR1 is MDHEN and CDR2 SYDVKM. Trimming took 8 bases from V and 1 from J, leaving 2 bases between them. This CDR3 is 10 amino acids long. This chain's CDR3 is CASGNYGYTF. The CDR3 nucleotides read TGTGCCAGCGGTAACTATGGCTACACCTTC.

This chain joins TRBV29-1 and TRBJ1-2, with 7 bases identical to TRBD1. J gave up 6 bases and V 4 bases, and 8 bases lay outside the gene matches. CDR1 is SQVTM and CDR2 is ANQGSEA in the germline V gene. This CDR3 contains 13 residues. The CDR3 bases are TGCAGCGTTGCCCGACAGGGTTCGAATGGCTACACCTTC. Translation gives CSVARQGSNGYTF.

This chain links TRBV12-3 or TRBV12-4 with TRBJ2-3, with 8 bases fitting TRBD2. Trimming took 5 bases from V and 0 from J; bases not matched to a gene: 4. The length of the CDR3 is 15 residues. This chain's CDR3 is CASSLSGMSTDTQYF. Written as DNA, the CDR3 is TGTGCCAGCAGTCTTAGCGGGATGAGCACAGATACGCAGTATTTT.

This clonotype was recorded only once. This chain uses TRBV13 with TRBJ2-7; no firm D call. Germline V gene data show CDR1 as PRHDT and CDR2 as FYEKMQ (reference sequence). The CDR3 loop spans 13 amino acids. V shed 3 bases and J shed 2 bases, with 8 bases lying between them. CDR3 DNA sequence: TGTGCCAGCAGCTTGGGAATCACCTACGAGCAGTACTTC. It specifies CASSLGITYEQYF.

This sequence joins TRBV24-1 and TRBJ1-1; D uncertain. The CDR3 extends over 13 amino acids. Looked up from germline, CDR1 is KGHDR and CDR2 is SFDVKD. Trimming cost V 6 bases and J 1 base, with 8 bases left between them. The CDR3 nucleotides read TGTGCCACCAGTTCAGCGGCGAACACTGAAGCTTTCTTT. Translation gives CATSSAANTEAFF.

The chain has TRBV4-2 and TRBJ2-7, with unresolved D. The CDR3 sequence is 13 residues long. Germline loops: CDR1 LGHNA, CDR2 YNFKEQ. Deletions cut 3 bases from V and 3 bases from J, with 9 bases between. DNA of the CDR3: TGTGCCAGCAGCCAGGGCCTGGGCTACGAGCAGTACTTC. It encodes CASSQGLGYEQYF.

The chain uses TRBV7-2 and TRBJ2-1, with D possibly matching TRBD2 (6 bases). The V end lost 3 bases, the J end lost 6 bases, and 9 bases lay between the germline ends. The CDR3 loop spans 13 amino acids. CDR1 and CDR2 (germline): SGHTA, FQGNSA. DNA for the CDR3: TGTGCCAGCAGCTTCATGGGGGGCAATGAGCAGTTCTTC. Protein sequence: CASSFMGGNEQFF.

The genes are TRBV5-4 and TRBJ2-1; D is uncertain. The V gene lost 4 bases and the J gene lost 3 bases, with 8 bases spanning the gap. CDR1 is SGHNT, CDR2 YYREEE, per germline (reference sequence). This CDR3 is 13 amino acids long. In DNA form, the CDR3 reads TGTGCCAGCAGCCATTATCGCTACAATGAGCAGTTCTTC. This translates into CASSHYRYNEQFF. Full variable domain (missing parts from reference TRBV5-4 and TRBJ2-1): ETGVTQSPTHLIKTRGQQVTLRCSSQSGHNTVSWYQQALGQGPQFIFQYYREEENGRGNFPPRFSGLQFPNYSSELNVNALELDDSALYLCASSHYRYNEQFFGPGTRLTVL.

The chain is built from TRBV5-1 and TRBJ2-7, with D perhaps given as TRBD1 or TRBD2 (5 bases each). The CDR3 has 14 residues. V lost 4 bases and J 5 bases, leaving 16 bases between the germline ends. Germline V gene sequence: CDR1 SGHRS, CDR2 YFSETQ. The CDR3 sequence: CASSGPGPPNEQYF. In DNA form, the CDR3 reads TGCGCCAGCAGCGGGCCGGGACCGCCGAACGAGCAGTACTTC.

This sequence joins TRBV18 and TRBJ1-6, with TRBD1 matching 8 bases. Germline values: CDR1 KGHSH, CDR2 LQKENI. J lost 9 bases, V lost 2 bases, and 6 bases had no gene match. This CDR3 has 15 residues. The CDR3 reads CASSPSTGGRSPLHF. The CDR3, as DNA: TGTGCCAGCTCACCATCAACAGGGGGTCGTTCACCCCTCCACTTT.

The chain employs TRBV20-1 and TRBJ1-5; D not certain. The V and J ends lost 0 bases and 5 bases respectively, with 11 bases between them. The V gene's germline CDR1 is DFQATT and CDR2 SNEGSKA (reference sequence). The CDR3 spans 14 residues. The CDR3 sequence: CSARDRGMDQPQHF. The CDR3, as DNA: TGCAGTGCTAGAGATCGTGGGATGGATCAGCCCCAGCATTTT.

This clonotype turned up a few times. This chain joins TRBV2 and TRBJ2-3, with D maybe TRBD1 (5 bases). The V and J ends lost 8 bases and 4 bases respectively, with 7 bases between them. The CDR3 contains 11 residues. Germline V gene data show CDR1 as SNHLY and CDR2 as FYNNEI. The CDR3 loop is CASGQSDTQYF. The DNA of the CDR3 is TGTGCCAGCGGACAATCAGATACGCAGTATTTT. The whole variable domain, filled in from reference TRBV2 and TRBJ2-3, reads EPEVTQTPSHQVTQMGQEVILRCVPISNHLYFYWYRQILGQKVEFLVSFYNNEISEKSEIFDDQFSVERPDGSNFTLKIRSTKLEDSAMYFCASGQSDTQYFGPGTRLTVL.

J is TRBJ2-3 and V is TRBV3-1, with a possible D match to TRBD1 (5 bases). The CDR3 is 12 amino acids. Germline V gives CDR1 LGHDT, CDR2 YNNKEL (reference sequence). Trimming shortened V by 1 base and J by 6 bases, and 5 bases separated the two germline ends. CDR3 sequence reads: CASSQGGDTQYF. The CDR3 DNA follows: TGTGCCAGCAGCCAAGGGGGCGATACGCAGTATTTT.

V is TRBV30 and J is TRBJ2-1; weak D call: TRBD1 (5 bases). The V and J ends lost 3 bases and 6 bases respectively, with 18 bases between them. This CDR3 spans 15 amino acids. Per the germline V gene, CDR1 is GTSNPN and CDR2 is SVGIG (reference sequence). The CDR3 nucleotides read TGTGCCTGGAGCCTTGGACAAGTTCGATCCAATGAGCAGTTCTTC. It codes for CAWSLGQVRSNEQFF.

The chain carries TRBV5-6 and TRBJ2-5; no clear D. The germline gives CDR1 SGHDT, CDR2 YYEEEE. The CDR3 is 13 amino acids. V was pared by 2 bases and J by 4 bases, with 9 bases between. The CDR3 here is CASSFGPRETQYF. The CDR3 nucleotides are TGTGCCAGCAGCTTCGGCCCCCGAGAGACCCAGTACTTC.

This clonotype is hyperexpanded in the sample. The chain combines TRBV2 with TRBJ2-7, with 8 bases lining up with TRBD1. Per germline, CDR1 SNHLY and CDR2 FYNNEI. CDR3 length: 12 residues. V was pared by 8 bases and J by 5 bases, with 5 bases of the junction left unmatched. CDR3 nucleotide sequence: TGTGCCAGCTCAGGGGGCCGGGACGAGCAGTACTTC. As protein: CASSGGRDEQYF.

The chain couples TRBV18 to TRBJ2-1, with a weak D call TRBD2 (5 bases). The CDR3 loop spans 13 amino acids. Trimming took off 3 bases at V and 7 bases at J, with 10 bases between the two ends. Germline V CDR1 and CDR2: KGHSH, LQKENI. The DNA for the CDR3 is TGTGCCAGCTCACCGGGGTCGGGGAATGAGCAGTTCTTC. It specifies CASSPGSGNEQFF.

The rearrangement links TRBV28 to TRBJ1-2; D not certain. The V end was cut by 3 bases, the J end by 6 bases, with 11 bases between. Germline CDR1 is MDHEN and CDR2 is SYDVKM. The CDR3 extends over 13 amino acids. CDR3 DNA: TGTGCCAGCAGTTTTCAACAGAGGGATGGCTACACCTTC. The encoded protein is CASSFQQRDGYTF.

The CDR3 loop reads CASSERWDEWEQYF. CDR3 nucleotide sequence: TGTGCCAGCAGCGAAAGGTGGGACGAGTGGGAGCAGTACTTC. The chain uses TRBV9 and TRBJ2-7; D could derive from TRBD1 or TRBD2 (5 bases each). The V gene's germline CDR1 is SGDLS and CDR2 YYNGEE. This CDR3 is built from 14 residues. V was pared by 3 bases and J by 7 bases, with 17 bases between.

V is TRBV2 and J is TRBJ2-5; D may be TRBD2 (6 bases). The germline V and J ends were trimmed by 5 bases and 0 bases, with 7 bases remaining between them. CDR3 size: 13 residues. Germline assignment: CDR1 SNHLY and CDR2 FYNNEI. This CDR3 is CASSRGNQETQYF. The CDR3 DNA reads as TGTGCCAGCAGTCGCGGGAACCAAGAGACCCAGTACTTC.

For this clonotype: One junction end does not reproduce the germline sequence, and a read error may be involved. This chain links TRBV29-1 with TRBJ1-2; 9 nucleotides align to TRBD1. The CDR3 covers 12 residues. Germline V lookup: CDR1 SQVTM, CDR2 ANQGSEA. The CDR3 DNA reads TGCAGCGGTGGACAGGGGAACTATGGCCACACCTTC. This gives the protein CSGGQGNYGHTF.

The chain joins TRBV18 to TRBJ1-3; 8 positions match TRBD1. This CDR3 has 15 residues. The ends lost 4 bases at V and 6 bases at J; junction bases unmatched: 8. Per germline, CDR1 KGHSH and CDR2 LQKENI. The DNA of the CDR3 is TGTGCCAGCTCACAAGGACAGGGCCCGCTAAACACCATATATTTT. Protein sequence: CASSQGQGPLNTIYF.

The rearrangement joins TRBV12-3 or TRBV12-4 to TRBJ2-5; D not resolved. V lost 6 bases and J lost 5, with 13 bases in between. This CDR3 spans 13 amino acids. The CDR3 nucleotides are TGTGCCAGCAGCGGAAAAGGACGGGAGACCCAGTACTTC. Translating gives CASSGKGRETQYF.

The V gene is TRBV28, the J gene TRBJ2-2, with TRBD2 as a possible D gene (5 bases). The CDR3 loop spans 15 amino acids. V was pared by 2 bases and J by 7 bases, with 14 bases between. Germline lookup yields CDR1 MDHEN and CDR2 SYDVKM. The CDR3 DNA reads as TGTGCCAGCAGTTTAGCGGGCCCGAGGGTCGGGGAGCTGTTTTTT. Translated: CASSLAGPRVGELFF.

The chain has TRBV10-3 and TRBJ2-2; no reliable D call. Germline lookup yields CDR1 ENHRY and CDR2 SYGVKD. Trimming cost V 5 bases and J 6 bases, with 7 bases left between them. This CDR3 contains 12 residues. The CDR3 loop reads CAISPVSGELFF. The CDR3 DNA sequence: TGTGCCATCAGTCCTGTCTCCGGGGAGCTGTTTTTT.